Shown below are 13 T cell receptor beta chains from a single sample sequenced in a study of identical twins. TCRdb re-derived calls from the 5' RACE reads in MiXCR, one entry per CDR3 protein. The sample carries about 530,000 distinct CDR3 sequences, around 24% recorded once. This sample also belongs to another study, concerning yellow fever vaccine responses in identical twins.

Material for sequencing was CD4+ T cells sorted from blood. These receptors were collected from a woman younger than 30 in good health.

This clonotype came up a few times. The rearrangement uses TRBV10-3 and TRBJ2-1, with TRBD2 as a possible D gene (5 bases). The CDR3 runs 12 residues. Germline assignment: CDR1 ENHRY and CDR2 SYGVKD. V lost 3 bases, J lost 7 bases, and 7 bases lay in between. The CDR3 sequence is CAISDGKNEQFF. The CDR3 region has the DNA TGTGCCATCAGTGACGGGAAGAATGAGCAGTTCTTC.

This clonotype was counted a few times. The chain links TRBV28 to TRBJ1-5; D is uncertain. Germline CDR1 MDHEN, CDR2 SYDVKM. V was shortened by 6 bases and J by 7 bases, with 19 bases between the two germline ends. This CDR3 is 15 amino acids long. CDR3 residues: CASSKGYVGWQPQHF. Written as DNA, the CDR3 is TGTGCCAGCAGCAAAGGGTACGTCGGCTGGCAGCCCCAGCATTTT.

The chain employs TRBV11-1 and TRBJ2-2, with D perhaps matching TRBD2 (5 bases). Per the germline V gene, CDR1 is SGHAT and CDR2 is FQDESV (reference sequence). This CDR3 has 16 residues. Trimming left V 1 base short and J 3 bases short, with 12 bases between. As DNA, the CDR3 is TGTGCCAGCAGCTTAGGTGGAGGTTGGGACACCGGGGAGCTGTTTTTT. The encoded protein is CASSLGGGWDTGELFF. The full variable domain, with the rest looked up from reference TRBV11-1 and TRBJ2-2, is EAEVAQSPRYKITEKSQAVAFWCDPISGHATLYWYRQILGQGPELLVQFQDESVVDDSQLPKDRFSAERLKGVDSTLKIQPAELGDSAMYLCASSLGGGWDTGELFFGEGSRLTVL.

The V call is TRBV10-3, the J call TRBJ2-7, with D possibly matching TRBD1 (6 bases). V lost 0 bases and J lost 4, with 13 bases in between. Germline CDR1 is ENHRY and CDR2 is SYGVKD. This CDR3 region has 15 residues. The CDR3 DNA reads TGTGCCATCAGTGAGTCGCAGGGGCCTTTTTACGAGCAGTACTTC. It codes for CAISESQGPFYEQYF.

The chain recombines TRBV18 with TRBJ2-2; D is unclear. The V gene lost 3 bases and the J gene lost 1 base, with 9 bases spanning the gap. Germline CDR1 and CDR2: KGHSH and LQKENI. The CDR3 length is 15 residues. CDR3 loop: CASSPPHGNTGELFF. The CDR3 coding sequence is TGTGCCAGCTCACCTCCTCATGGGAACACCGGGGAGCTGTTTTTT.

This clonotype was detected only a few times. The CDR3 DNA is TGTGCCAGCAGCTTAGCTGGGGGGACTGGTGAGCAGTTCTTC. Protein sequence: CASSLAGGTGEQFF. J is TRBJ2-1 and V is TRBV7-9; D perhaps matches TRBD2 (6 bases). Germline V gene sequence: CDR1 SEHNR, CDR2 FQNEAQ (reference sequence). The CDR3 sequence is 14 residues long. V was cut by 0 bases and J by 9 bases, with 12 bases left in between.

This clonotype has just a few counts. The V gene is TRBV5-1, the J gene TRBJ2-6; D not resolved. This CDR3 is built from 17 residues. From germline, CDR1 is SGHRS and CDR2 YFSETQ. The ends were cut back, 0 bases at V and 1 base at J, with 11 bases in the middle. This CDR3 is CASSLALSQSGANVLTF. DNA of the CDR3: TGCGCCAGCAGCTTGGCCCTCTCCCAATCTGGGGCCAACGTCCTGACTTTC. The variable domain in full, with the rest retrieved from reference TRBV5-1 and TRBJ2-6, is KAGVTQTPRYLIKTRGQQVTLSCSPISGHRSVSWYQQTPGQGLQFLFEYFSETQRNKGNFPGRFSGRQFSNSRSEMNVSTLELGDSALYLCASSLALSQSGANVLTFGAGSRLTVL.

The rearrangement uses TRBV7-2 and TRBJ2-5; D is undetermined. In germline, CDR1 is SGHTA, CDR2 FQGNSA. Trimming left V 5 bases short and J 5 bases short, with 15 bases between. The CDR3 extends over 14 amino acids. This CDR3 is CASSHSDRWETQYF. CDR3 nucleotides: TGTGCCAGCAGCCACTCGGACCGGTGGGAGACCCAGTACTTC.

CDR3 sequence: CAISPRYTGELFF. The CDR3 DNA reads TGTGCCATCAGCCCTAGGTACACCGGGGAGCTGTTTTTT. V and J are TRBV10-3 and TRBJ2-2; D uncertain. V was trimmed by 6 bases and J by 3 bases, leaving 8 bases between them. The CDR3 loop spans 13 amino acids. Germline V lookup: CDR1 ENHRY, CDR2 SYGVKD.

The chain is built from TRBV20-1 and TRBJ2-7; 8 bases agree with TRBD2. The germline V gene has CDR1 DFQATT and CDR2 SNEGSKA (reference sequence). Trimming removed 1 base from V and 7 bases from J; junction bases left unmatched: 6. The CDR3 extends over 13 amino acids. This chain's CDR3 is CSARGQTSAEQYV. The DNA for the CDR3 is TGCAGTGCTAGAGGCCAGACTAGCGCGGAGCAGTACGTC.

This clonotype has at least ten counts. The chain joins TRBV12-3 or TRBV12-4 to TRBJ1-2, with D unclear. This CDR3 spans 14 amino acids. V was trimmed by 6 bases and J by 4 bases, leaving 15 bases between them. The DNA for the CDR3 is TGTGCCAGCAGACTCGGAAGACGGGTCTATGGCTACACCTTC. Protein sequence: CASRLGRRVYGYTF.

The rearrangement joins TRBV6-1 to TRBJ2-1, with D perhaps matching TRBD1 (5 bases). V lost 7 bases to trimming and J lost 4 bases, with 14 bases between them. Germline V CDR1 and CDR2: MNHNS, SASEGT. This CDR3 contains 14 residues. CDR3 residues: CASTKGQEYNEQFF. CDR3 DNA: TGTGCCAGCACTAAGGGGCAGGAGTACAATGAGCAGTTCTTC.

The V gene is TRBV7-9, the J gene TRBJ2-2; 7 bases agree with TRBD1. The junction had 8 bases not matched to a gene; V was cut back by 7 bases and J by 0 bases. CDR1 is SEHNR, CDR2 FQNEAQ, per germline (reference sequence). The CDR3 covers 16 residues. The CDR3, as DNA: TGTGCCAGCACGACACAGGGGACCACGAACACCGGGGAGCTGTTTTTT. Residues: CASTTQGTTNTGELFF. Variable domain in full (rest from reference TRBV7-9 and TRBJ2-2): DTGVSQNPRHKITKRGQNVTFRCDPISEHNRLYWYRQTLGQGPEFLTYFQNEAQLEKSRLLSDRFSAERPKGSFSTLEIQRTEQGDSAMYLCASTTQGTTNTGELFFGEGSRLTVL.